Each of the 9 T cell receptor beta chains below was sequenced from the same sample in a study of T cells in Graves' hyperthyroidism and ophthalmopathy. The source material, RNA transcripts, was used to amplify TCR beta CDR3 regions. RT-PCR in the first round (using the HTBI primer set) targeted the TCR CDR3. One entry per CDR3 protein, called by TCRdb with MiXCR from the multiplex PCR reads. The repertoire holds 300,000 to 500,000 distinct CDR3 sequences, with under 15% as singletons. The sequenced sample consisted of blood. All receptors come from a woman in her 30s with Graves' hyperthyroidism.

At least ten counts were recorded for this clonotype. Mismatch with germline at one junction end may stem from a read error. The chain recombines TRBV7-7 with TRBJ2-5; 10 bases agree with TRBD2. This CDR3 is 16 amino acids long. Looked up from germline, CDR1 is SSHAT and CDR2 is FNYEAQ (reference sequence). This CDR3 is CASSPGLAVDIETQYF. The CDR3 DNA is TGTGCTAGCAGCCCAGGACTAGCGGTAGATATCGAGACCCAGTACTTC.

This clonotype was seen more than once but under ten times. This sequence joins TRBV3-1 and TRBJ2-6; the D gene is possibly TRBD1 (6 bases). The CDR3 extends over 16 amino acids. Germline V lookup: CDR1 LGHDT, CDR2 YNNKEL (reference sequence). Trimming took 4 bases from V and 1 from J, leaving 11 bases between them. The CDR3 DNA reads TGTGCCAGCAGCCGAAATACAGGGTCTGGGGCCAACGTCCTGACTTTC. It translates to CASSRNTGSGANVLTF.

The J gene is TRBJ2-7, the V gene TRBV2; 9 positions match TRBD2. The CDR3 extends over 11 amino acids. Germline-derived CDR1 and CDR2 are SNHLY and FYNNEI. J gave up 9 bases and V 4 bases, and 1 base lay outside the gene matches. The CDR3 protein is CASSASGAQYF. CDR3 DNA sequence: TGTGCCAGCAGTGCTAGCGGGGCGCAGTACTTC.

This sequence joins TRBV9 and TRBJ2-1, with D possibly TRBD2 on 5 matching bases. This CDR3 has 13 residues. Germline V CDR1 and CDR2: SGDLS, YYNGEE. The V end was cut by 0 bases, the J end by 10 bases, with 11 bases between. This CDR3 reads CASSVAPGSEQFF. The CDR3 bases are TGTGCCAGCAGCGTAGCTCCGGGGTCAGAGCAGTTCTTC.

The rearrangement links TRBV27 to TRBJ2-5; D gene ambiguous. V shed 5 bases and J shed 2 bases, with 18 bases lying between them. CDR1 and CDR2 (germline): MNHEY, SMNVEV (reference sequence). The CDR3 has 16 residues. The CDR3 here is CASSTAGMAGQETQYF. For the CDR3, the DNA is TGTGCCAGCAGTACCGCTGGTATGGCCGGGCAAGAGACCCAGTACTTC.

This clonotype was counted only a few times. This chain links TRBV10-3 with TRBJ2-7, with D tentatively TRBD1 (6 bases). Trimming stripped 7 bases from V and 2 bases from J, with 12 bases between. Germline lookup yields CDR1 ENHRY and CDR2 SYGVKD. The CDR3 has 13 amino acids. The CDR3 nucleotides are TGTGCCATCATTCACCAGGGGACCTACGAGCAGTACTTC. This gives the protein CAIIHQGTYEQYF.

This chain connects TRBV20-1 to TRBJ2-1, with D unresolved. This CDR3 is built from 15 residues. Trimming pared 3 bases from V and 8 bases from J, leaving 20 bases between. Germline V gene data show CDR1 as DFQATT and CDR2 as SNEGSKA (reference sequence). The CDR3 protein is CSARRPVPQKDEQFF. The CDR3 region has the DNA TGCAGTGCTAGGCGCCCCGTCCCCCAAAAGGATGAGCAGTTCTTC.

Ten or more counts support this clonotype. The rearrangement uses TRBV5-1 and TRBJ2-7; D possibly corresponds to TRBD2 (5 bases). This CDR3 has 14 residues. The V gene lost 0 bases and the J gene lost 7 bases, with 14 bases spanning the gap. Per the germline V gene, CDR1 is SGHRS and CDR2 is YFSETQ. The CDR3 protein is CASSLASTRGEQYF. In DNA form, the CDR3 reads TGCGCCAGCAGCTTGGCCTCAACCCGGGGAGAGCAGTACTTC. The complete variable domain, with remaining parts taken from reference TRBV5-1 and TRBJ2-7, reads KAGVTQTPRYLIKTRGQQVTLSCSPISGHRSVSWYQQTPGQGLQFLFEYFSETQRNKGNFPGRFSGRQFSNSRSEMNVSTLELGDSALYLCASSLASTRGEQYFGPGTRLTVT.

This clonotype was found a few times. The chain uses TRBV29-1 and TRBJ1-1, with D tentatively TRBD1 (5 bases). The V gene lost 3 bases and the J gene lost 5 bases, with 13 bases spanning the gap. The CDR3 contains 13 residues. Germline values: CDR1 SQVTM, CDR2 ANQGSEA. CDR3 sequence reads: CSVDRESKTEAFF. CDR3 coding DNA: TGCAGCGTTGACAGGGAGAGCAAAACTGAAGCTTTCTTT.